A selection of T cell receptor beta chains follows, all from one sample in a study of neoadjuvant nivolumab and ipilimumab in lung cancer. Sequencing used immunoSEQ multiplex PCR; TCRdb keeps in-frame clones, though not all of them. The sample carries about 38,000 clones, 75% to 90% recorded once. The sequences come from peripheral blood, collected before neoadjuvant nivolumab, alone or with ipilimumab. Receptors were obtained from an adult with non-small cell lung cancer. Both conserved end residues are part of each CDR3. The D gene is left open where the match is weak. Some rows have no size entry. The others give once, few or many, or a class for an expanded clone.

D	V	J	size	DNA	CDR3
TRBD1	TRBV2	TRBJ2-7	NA	TGTGCCAGCAGAGACAGGGGGAACTCCTACGAGCAGTACTTC	CASRDRGNSYEQYF
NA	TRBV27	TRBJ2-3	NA	TGTGCCAGCAGCGTCGCCGGGCCCTTTTTGGATACGCAGTATTTT	CASSVAGPFLDTQYF
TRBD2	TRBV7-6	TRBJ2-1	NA	TGTGCCAGCAGCTTAGCGCTGGGACTAGCAGTCGCCAATGAGCAGTTCTTC	CASSLALGLAVANEQFF
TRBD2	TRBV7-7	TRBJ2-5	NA	TGTGCCAGCAGCCCTTGGACTAGCGGGAGAGGAGAGACCCAGTACTTC	CASSPWTSGRGETQYF
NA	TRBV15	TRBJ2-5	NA	TGTGCCACCAGCAGAGACAGGGGCCAAGAGACCCAGTACTTC	CATSRDRGQETQYF
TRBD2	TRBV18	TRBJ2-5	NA	TGTGCCAGCTCACCCCTAGCGGAAGAGACCCAGTACTTC	CASSPLAEETQYF
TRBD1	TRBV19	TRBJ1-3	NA	TGTGCCAGTAGTATCGGGACAGCTGGAAACACCATATATTTT	CASSIGTAGNTIYF
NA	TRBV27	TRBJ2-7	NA	TGTGCCAGCAGTTTGCGAGGGAACCTCTACGAGCAGTACTTC	CASSLRGNLYEQYF
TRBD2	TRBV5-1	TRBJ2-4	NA	TGCGCCAGCAGCTTGGTATCTAGCGGGAGCGGGGGAGCCAAAAACATTCAGTACTTC	CASSLVSSGSGGAKNIQYF
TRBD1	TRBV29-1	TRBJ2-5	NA	TGCAGCGTTGAAAGACAGGGGTTGGAGACCCAGTACTTC	CSVERQGLETQYF
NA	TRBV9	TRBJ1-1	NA	TGTGCCAGCAGCGTAGGGCCCACGACAGAAGAACGGGGGACTGAAGCTTTCTTT	CASSVGPTTEERGTEAFF
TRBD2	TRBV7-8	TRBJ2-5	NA	TGTGCCAGCAGCCCCGCGGGAGGCAGTCAAGAGACCCAGTACTTC	CASSPAGGSQETQYF
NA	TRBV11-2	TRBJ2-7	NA	TGTGCCAGCAGCCCAAATCCAGACTACGAGCAGTACTTC	CASSPNPDYEQYF
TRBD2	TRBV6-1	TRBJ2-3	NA	TGTGCCAGCAGCGCCGGGACTAGAACGCAGTATTTT	CASSAGTRTQYF
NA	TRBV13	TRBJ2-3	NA	TGTGCCAGCAGCGGCGCCCCATATTTGGAGGGCCATGGCACAGATACGCAGTATTTT	CASSGAPYLEGHGTDTQYF
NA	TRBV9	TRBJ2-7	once	TGTGCCAGCAGCGTAGAGGGGGGTAAGGGGTCCGAGCAGTACTTC	CASSVEGGKGSEQYF
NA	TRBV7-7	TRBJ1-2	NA	TGTGCCAGCAGCTGGTCTCAGGCCTATGGCTACACCTTC	CASSWSQAYGYTF
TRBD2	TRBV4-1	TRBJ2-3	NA	TGCGCCAGCAGCCAAGGGCCGTTGAGCGAGCGGGGCGATACGCAGTATTTT	CASSQGPLSERGDTQYF
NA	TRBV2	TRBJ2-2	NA	TGTGCCAGCAGCCTTCTATCGAACACCGGGGAGCTGTTTTTT	CASSLLSNTGELFF
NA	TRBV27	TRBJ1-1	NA	TGTGCCACCCAATCCACCTCACCATACACTGAAGCTTTCTTT	CATQSTSPYTEAFF
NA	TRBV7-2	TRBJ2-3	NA	TGTGCCAGCAGCTCCTCCTCGGGTCGTACAGATACGCAGTATTTT	CASSSSSGRTDTQYF
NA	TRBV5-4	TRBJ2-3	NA	TGTGCCAGCAGCCGGGAGACGACGAGCGCCACAGATACGCAGTATTTT	CASSRETTSATDTQYF